Below are 3 T cell receptor beta chains sequenced from a single sample in a study of T cell responses to AZD1222 COVID-19 vaccine. Measured with immunoSEQ multiplex PCR; TCRdb has only the in-frame clones, and not every one. The sample comprises 96,000 or so clones, roughly nine tenths of which are singletons, and roughly 1.7% rests with the top ten. The source was peripheral blood, collected on day 0 of AZD1222 vaccination. These receptors were taken from an adult in good health.

This clone was found once. The chain joins TRBV19 to TRBJ1-5; D remains ambiguous. The CDR3 has 12 residues. The V gene lost 7 bases and the J gene lost 4 bases, with 8 bases spanning the gap. Germline V gives CDR1 LNHDA, CDR2 SQIVND (reference sequence). The CDR3 sequence: CASTSSNQPQHF. The CDR3 coding sequence is TGTGCCAGTACCTCAAGTAATCAGCCCCAGCATTTT.

The V and J genes are TRBV7-2 and TRBJ1-2, with a possible D match to TRBD1 (5 bases). The CDR3 has 12 amino acids. The germline V gene encodes CDR1 SGHTA and CDR2 FQGNSA. Trimming shortened V by 7 bases and J by 4 bases, and 10 bases separated the two germline ends. The CDR3 here is CASNQDSYGYTF. In DNA, the CDR3 is TGTGCCAGCAACCAAGACAGCTATGGCTACACCTTC.

This chain connects TRBV30 to TRBJ1-4; D gene ambiguous. V was clipped by 1 base and J by 8 bases, with 14 bases between them. The germline CDR1 and CDR2 sequences are GTSNPN and SVGIG (reference sequence). The CDR3 contains 14 residues. The CDR3 DNA is TGTGCCTGGAGTGGTCAAGGTCTGGGAGAAAAACTGTTTTTT. As protein: CAWSGQGLGEKLFF.